This T cell receptor beta chain was sequenced during a study of shared clonotypes between healthy human individuals. Study-level points and caveats: Larger estimated richness was generally recorded for naive subsets relative to memory subsets. The sharing of 4.5% to 5.5% of naive CD4 clonotypes was seen across several donors. Sequencing of the sorted subsets was shown by rarefaction to be incomplete despite large depth.

On this clone itself: The antigen remains unidentified.

The CDR3 runs to 16 residues. Germline-derived CDR1 and CDR2 are LGHNA and YSLEER. The V and J ends lost 5 bases and 0 bases respectively, with 14 bases between them. Generated by immunoSEQ multiplex PCR, the TCRdb table keeps only in-frame clones and is missing some. The sample holds more than 2,000,000 clones, roughly 93% seen once. Donors, healthy HIV-negative adults, lacked recent acute infections or vaccinations. The specimen sequenced was naive CD4+ T cells from PBMCs. Subset here: CD45RA+ positively selected. The chain employs TRBV4-3 and TRBJ1-5; a possible D gene is TRBD1 (5 bases). The clonotype comes from a man aged 18 to 30 in good health. Some clones in this sample may be carry-over from other donors' samples. DNA for the CDR3: TGCGCCAGCAGCGGGGGGACTCCGGATAGCAATCAGCCCCAGCATTTT. Amino acids: CASSGGTPDSNQPQHF.